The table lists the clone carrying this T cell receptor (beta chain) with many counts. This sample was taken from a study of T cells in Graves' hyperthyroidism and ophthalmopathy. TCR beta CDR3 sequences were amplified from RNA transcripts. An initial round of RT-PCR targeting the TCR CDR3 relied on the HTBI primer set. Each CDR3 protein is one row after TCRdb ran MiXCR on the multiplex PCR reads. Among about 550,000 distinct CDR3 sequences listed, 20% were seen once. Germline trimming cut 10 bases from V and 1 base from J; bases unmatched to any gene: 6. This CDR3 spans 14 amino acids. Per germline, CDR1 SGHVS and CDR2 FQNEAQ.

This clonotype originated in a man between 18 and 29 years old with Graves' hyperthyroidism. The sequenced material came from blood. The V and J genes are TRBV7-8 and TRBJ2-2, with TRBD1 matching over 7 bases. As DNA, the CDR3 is TGTGCCACCCATGGGACAGAGAACACCGGGGAGCTGTTTTTT. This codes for CATHGTENTGELFF.